This T cell receptor beta chain was found in a study of spatial heterogeneity in lung cancer. TCR cDNA molecules were tagged individually, and each one carried a unique molecular identifier. TCRdb re-called the 5' RACE reads with MiXCR, one entry per CDR3 protein. This sample has 7,600 or so distinct CDR3 sequences; 6.5% to 7.5% occur once, and the top ten carry over 70%. From germline, CDR1 is GTSNPN and CDR2 SVGIG (reference sequence). Trimming pared 0 bases from V and 5 bases from J, leaving 7 bases between. The CDR3 is 13 residues long. This clonotype was recorded many times. Time point denoted: sample taken at primary tumor resection. Without sorting, whole RNA was sequenced from tumor, nontumor lung or frozen PBMC.

This sequence was found in a male donor with early-stage non-small cell lung cancer. Sequencing was performed on PBMCs, taken at surgery. The chain joins TRBV30 to TRBJ2-2; D is undetermined. The CDR3 here is CAWSVFETGELFF. In DNA form, the CDR3 reads TGTGCCTGGAGTGTATTTGAAACCGGGGAGCTGTTTTTT.